The T cell receptor (beta chain) described here comes from a study of blood T cell repertoires in COVID-19. Study summary: T cells, B-cell-depleted T cells, or PBMCs provided the cDNA or gDNA that served as material.

The data were produced by immunoSEQ multiplex PCR, yet TCRdb's version contains in-frame clones alone and is incomplete. The sample records about 56,000 clones, approximately 92% being singletons. Sequenced sample: peripheral blood. The sequence derives from a woman aged 55 to 70 with COVID-19, enrolled during active disease.

CDR3 region: CASRRDRGDTGELFF. The CDR3 bases are TGTGCCAGTAGGAGGGACAGGGGCGACACCGGGGAGCTGTTTTTT. The chain has TRBV19 and TRBJ2-2, with 10 nucleotides matching TRBD1. The CDR3 loop spans 15 amino acids. The V segment lost 6 bases and the J segment 3 bases; nucleotides outside the gene matches: 4. Germline CDR1 LNHDA, CDR2 SQIVND (reference sequence). Full variable domain (remainder filled in from reference TRBV19 and TRBJ2-2): DGGITQSPKYLFRKEGQNVTLSCEQNLNHDAMYWYRQDPGQGLRLIYYSQIVNDFQKGDIAEGYSVSREKKESFPLTVTSAQKNPTAFYLCASRRDRGDTGELFFGEGSRLTVL.